This TCR beta chain appears in the sequencing data of a study of CD8+CD57+ T cells in acquired aplastic anemia. Study-wide background: The average for DNA from sorted CD4+ and CD8+ cells was 3.2 ug. General study results and limits: Patients did not significantly differ from controls in CD8+ Simpson's diversity. Common to patients and controls were around 30 CD8+ CDR3 sequences.

According to the study, genomic DNA was the template for TCR beta VDJ and CDR3 profiling. TCRdb re-called the reads through MiXCR, storing one row per CDR3 protein. The sample includes 89,000 or so distinct CDR3 sequences, roughly two thirds of them seen just once. This clonotype was seen only a few times. Its antigen is undetermined. The CDR3 has 15 amino acids. Unmatched junction bases numbered 5, after V lost 0 bases and J lost 5 bases. CDR1 is DFQATT, CDR2 SNEGSKA, per germline (reference sequence). It was patients with CD8+CD57+ cell expansion by flow cytometry who were chosen for sequencing. By the time of blood sampling, patients had still received no therapy.

The chain is built from TRBV20-1 and TRBJ2-1; TRBD1 matches at 9 bases. Sequencing used sorted CD4+, CD8+, or CD8+CD57+ T cells (not recorded which) from PBMCs. This TCR was recovered from a human donor with aplastic anemia. Here the CDR3 DNA reads TGCAGTGCTAGAGACCCGGACAGGGGACACAATGAGCAGTTCTTC. This sequence encodes CSARDPDRGHNEQFF.